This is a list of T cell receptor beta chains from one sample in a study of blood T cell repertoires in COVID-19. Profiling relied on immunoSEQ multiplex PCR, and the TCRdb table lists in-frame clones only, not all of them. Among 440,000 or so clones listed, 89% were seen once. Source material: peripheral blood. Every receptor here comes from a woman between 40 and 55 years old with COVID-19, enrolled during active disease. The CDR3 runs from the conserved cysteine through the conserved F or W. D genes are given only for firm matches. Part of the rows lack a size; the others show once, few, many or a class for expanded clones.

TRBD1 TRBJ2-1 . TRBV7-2 TGTGCCAGCAGCCAGAACGTCGGACAGGGGGCTGTTGAGCAGTTCTTC CASSQNVGQGAVEQFF
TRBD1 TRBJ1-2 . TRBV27 TGTGCCAGCAGTGGGCTGGGACAGGTCTATGGCTACACCTTC CASSGLGQVYGYTF
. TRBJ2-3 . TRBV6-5 TGTGCCACCAGGAGGCAGGGTAGCACAGATACGCAGTATTTT CATRRQGSTDTQYF
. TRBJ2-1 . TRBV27 TGTGCCAGCAGTCCCCCCGGGACAATTTACAATGAGCAGTTCTTC CASSPPGTIYNEQFF
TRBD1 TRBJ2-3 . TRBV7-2 TGTGCCAGCAGCTTGGACGGGACAGGGTCATGGGATACGCAGTATTTT CASSLDGTGSWDTQYF
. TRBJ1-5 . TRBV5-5 TGTGCCAGCAGCTTGGTGTTGCGGTTACAGCCCCAGCATTTT CASSLVLRLQPQHF
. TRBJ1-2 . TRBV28 TGTGCCAGCAGTTTTGGCAGGGGAAGGTATGGCTACACCTTC CASSFGRGRYGYTF
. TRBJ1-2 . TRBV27 TGTGCCAGCAGTTTAGGGCGGGGGTTCTTAGGCTACACCTTC CASSLGRGFLGYTF
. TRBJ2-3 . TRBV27 TGTGCCAGCAGTCCACACAGCACAGATACGCAGTATTTT CASSPHSTDTQYF
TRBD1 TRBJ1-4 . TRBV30 TGTGCCTGGAGTGCGGGACAGGGAGGCGTTAATGAAAAACTGTTTTTT CAWSAGQGGVNEKLFF
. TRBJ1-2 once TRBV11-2 TGTGCCAGCAGCTTAGATTCGGTTCTAGGCTACACCTTC CASSLDSVLGYTF
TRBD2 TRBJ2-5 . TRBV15 TGTGCCACCAGCAGAGTTACTAGCGGGCACCCTGGGGCCCAGTACTTC CATSRVTSGHPGAQYF
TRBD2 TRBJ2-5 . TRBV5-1 TGCGCCAGCAGCCGTTTTCTAGCGGGACAAGAGACCCAGTACTTC CASSRFLAGQETQYF
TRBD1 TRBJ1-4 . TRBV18 TGTGCCAGCTCACCGACGGGGACAGGGAATGAAAAACTGTTTTTT CASSPTGTGNEKLFF
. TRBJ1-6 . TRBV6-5 TGTGCCAGCAGTTTCAGGGGCAAGGGGACACCCCTCCACTTT CASSFRGKGTPLHF
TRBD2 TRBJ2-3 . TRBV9 TGTGCCAGCAGCCCCCGGGGGGGCACAGATACGCAGTATTTT CASSPRGGTDTQYF
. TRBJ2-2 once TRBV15 TGTGCCACTAGCGTAACAGGGCGTAACGGGGAGCTGTTTTTT CATSVTGRNGELFF
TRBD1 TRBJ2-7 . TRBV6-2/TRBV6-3 TGTGCCAGCAGTTACTCGGGACAGGGCCCCACCTACGAGCAGTACTTC CASSYSGQGPTYEQYF
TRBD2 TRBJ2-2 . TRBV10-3 TGTGCCATCAGTGAAGCACTAGCGCACACCGGGGAGCTGTTTTTT CAISEALAHTGELFF
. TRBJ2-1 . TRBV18 TGTGCCAGCTCACCACCTACGGATATCGGGAATGAGCAGTTCTTC CASSPPTDIGNEQFF
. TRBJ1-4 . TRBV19 TGTGCCAGTAGTATTTCGGCCAGGGGAAGTAGAGAAAAACTGTTTTTT CASSISARGSREKLFF
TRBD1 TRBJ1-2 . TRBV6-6 TGTGCCAGCAGTTACTCGATAGCACAGGGGACGGATGGCTACACCTTC CASSYSIAQGTDGYTF
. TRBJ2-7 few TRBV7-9 TGTGCCAGCAGCGAACGGGGCGAGCAGTACTTC CASSERGEQYF
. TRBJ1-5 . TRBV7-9 TGTGCCAGCAGCTTAGGGGGGCCGAGCAATCAGCCCCAGCATTTT CASSLGGPSNQPQHF
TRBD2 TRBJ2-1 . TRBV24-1 TGTGCCACTATGGCGGGAGCGGGGGAGTCGGCCGGGGAGCAGTTCTTC CATMAGAGESAGEQFF
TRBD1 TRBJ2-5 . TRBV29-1 TGCAGCGTCTCGACAGGGGCGGTGGAGACCCAGTACTTC CSVSTGAVETQYF
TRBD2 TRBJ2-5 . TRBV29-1 TGCAGCGTCGGACTAGCGGGGGGATCATACCAAGAGACCCAGTACTTC CSVGLAGGSYQETQYF
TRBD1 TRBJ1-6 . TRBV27 TGTGCCAGCAGTTTATCCGGACAGGGAGCTTCACCCCTCCACTTT CASSLSGQGASPLHF
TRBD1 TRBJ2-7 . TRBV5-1 TGCGCCAGCAGGTCCGGGACAGGGGGGTCCGAGCAGTACTTC CASRSGTGGSEQYF
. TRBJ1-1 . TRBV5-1 TGCGCCAGCAGCCGCCTCCCAGGGAACACTGAAGCTTTCTTT CASSRLPGNTEAFF